The next 8 T cell receptor beta chains were all read from a single sample in a study of cytomegalovirus exposure and HLA in healthy donors. Both 60 Vbeta primers and 13 Jbeta primers went into the PCR. Generated by immunoSEQ multiplex PCR, the TCRdb table keeps only in-frame clones and is missing some. The sample contains around 99,000 clones, approximately 79% of which appear only once. Sequenced input: PBMCs. These receptors were collected from a man younger than 30 in good health and CMV-seronegative.

The chain is built from TRBV4-2 and TRBJ2-1; 13 bases line up with TRBD2. The CDR3 contains 19 residues. J lost 5 bases, V lost 4 bases, and 14 bases had no gene match. Per germline, CDR1 LGHNA and CDR2 YNFKEQ. This CDR3 reads CASSLWTSGGYGLHNEQFF. In nucleotides, the CDR3 is TGTGCCAGCAGCCTCTGGACTAGCGGGGGCTACGGGTTGCACAATGAGCAGTTCTTC.

V usage is TRBV9 and J usage is TRBJ1-5; 10 bases line up with TRBD1. The ends lost 4 bases at V and 0 bases at J; junction bases unmatched: 7. In germline, CDR1 is SGDLS, CDR2 YYNGEE. CDR3 length equals 17 residues. The CDR3 region is CASSSGTGDYSNQPQHF. For the CDR3, the DNA is TGTGCCAGCAGCTCCGGGACAGGGGATTATAGCAATCAGCCCCAGCATTTT. Using reference TRBV9 and TRBJ1-5 for the parts outside the CDR3, the full variable domain is DSGVTQTPKHLITATGQRVTLRCSPRSGDLSVYWYQQSLDQGLQFLIQYYNGEERAKGNILERFSAQQFPDLHSELNLSSLELGDSALYFCASSSGTGDYSNQPQHFGDGTRLSIL.

V usage is TRBV7-6 and J usage is TRBJ2-5, with TRBD2 as a possible D gene (5 bases). The length of the CDR3 is 17 residues. Trimming left V 2 bases short and J 5 bases short, with 21 bases between. CDR1 SGHVS and CDR2 FNYEAQ come from the germline V gene. The CDR3 here is CASSLKAGRGGLETQYF. The CDR3 DNA sequence: TGTGCCAGCAGCTTAAAGGCAGGTCGGGGTGGGCTGGAGACCCAGTACTTC.

The chain links TRBV7-2 to TRBJ2-5; TRBD2 matches at 9 bases. Trimming removed 1 base from V and 5 bases from J; junction bases left unmatched: 5. The CDR3 is made up of 15 amino acids. From germline, CDR1 is SGHTA and CDR2 FQGNSA. CDR3 coding DNA: TGTGCCAGCAGCTTAGGGGGTAGCGGGGGTGAGACCCAGTACTTC. Translation gives CASSLGGSGGETQYF.

The chain's CDR3 is CASSSSGTGGPYNEQFF. CDR3 nucleotide sequence: TGTGCCAGCAGCTCGTCGGGGACAGGGGGCCCCTACAATGAGCAGTTCTTC. J is TRBJ2-1 and V is TRBV5-8; 12 nucleotides agree with TRBD1. Germline CDR1 and CDR2: SGHTS and YDEGEE. The ends lost 3 bases at V and 2 bases at J; junction bases unmatched: 6. The CDR3 runs 17 residues.

The chain carries TRBV15 and TRBJ2-3; 10 bases fit TRBD2. The germline gives CDR1 LNHNV, CDR2 YYDKDF (reference sequence). Trimming cost V 8 bases and J 4 bases; bases outside gene matches: 6. The CDR3 loop spans 14 amino acids. The CDR3 coding sequence is TGTGCCACCGAAGCGGGGGGGCCATCAGATACGCAGTATTTT. Translating gives CATEAGGPSDTQYF.

The rearrangement uses TRBV6-5 and TRBJ2-1, with D possibly matching TRBD1 (5 bases). Trimming removed 4 bases at V and 12 bases at J, with 13 bases between. CDR3 length: 12 amino acids. Germline V gene lookup returns CDR1 MNHEY and CDR2 SVGAGI. The CDR3 bases are TGTGCCAGCAGTTTACAAAGGGGTACGCAGTTCTTC. It encodes CASSLQRGTQFF.

This clone occurred a few times. The genes are TRBV2 and TRBJ2-7; TRBD2 might be the D (5 bases). Germline lookup yields CDR1 SNHLY and CDR2 FYNNEI. The CDR3 covers 13 residues. Trimming took 3 bases from V and 3 from J, leaving 9 bases between them. The CDR3 bases are TGTGCCAGCAGTGACCCAGGAGGCTACGAGCAGTACTTC. It translates to CASSDPGGYEQYF.